These 30 T cell receptor beta chains share one sample of origin, sequenced in a study of blood T cell repertoires in COVID-19. TCRdb's copy holds only in-frame clones and misses some; the assay was immunoSEQ multiplex PCR. The sample lists about 86,000 clones, 65% to 85% occurring once. Source material: peripheral blood. The receptors were gathered from a woman older than 75 with active or convalescent COVID-19.

The V gene is TRBV7-9, the J gene TRBJ2-2, with no clear D. The germline V gene has CDR1 SEHNR and CDR2 FQNEAQ (reference sequence). CDR3 length: 13 amino acids. The V end was cut by 5 bases, the J end by 5 bases, with 9 bases between. The CDR3 here is CASSPTATGELFF. Written as DNA, the CDR3 is TGTGCCAGCAGCCCCACCGCGACCGGGGAGCTGTTTTTT.

The rearrangement links TRBV9 to TRBJ1-6; possible D gene TRBD1, 5 bases. This CDR3 is built from 14 residues. V dropped 2 bases and J dropped 6 bases, with 9 bases sitting between them. CDR1 and CDR2 from the germline V gene are SGDLS and YYNGEE. CDR3 amino acids: CASSVGTVNSPLHF. In DNA, the CDR3 is TGTGCCAGCAGCGTCGGGACTGTTAATTCACCCCTCCACTTT. The entire variable domain, with the rest obtained from reference TRBV9 and TRBJ1-6, is as follows: DSGVTQTPKHLITATGQRVTLRCSPRSGDLSVYWYQQSLDQGLQFLIQYYNGEERAKGNILERFSAQQFPDLHSELNLSSLELGDSALYFCASSVGTVNSPLHFGNGTRLTVT.

This clone appeared a few times. The chain couples TRBV18 to TRBJ2-5; weak D call: TRBD2 (5 bases). The CDR3 length is 13 residues. In germline, CDR1 is KGHSH, CDR2 LQKENI. V lost 6 bases and J 4 bases, leaving 12 bases between the germline ends. CDR3 in amino acids: CASSPLGGETQYF. The CDR3 DNA is TGTGCCAGCTCTCCATTAGGAGGAGAGACCCAGTACTTC. Full variable domain (outside the CDR3, taken from reference TRBV18 and TRBJ2-5): NAGVMQNPRHLVRRRGQEARLRCSPMKGHSHVYWYRQLPEEGLKFMVYLQKENIIDESGMPKERFSAEFPKEGPSILRIQQVVRGDSAAYFCASSPLGGETQYFGPGTRLLVL.

The chain carries TRBV19 and TRBJ2-6; weak D call: TRBD1 (6 bases). V gave up 5 bases and J gave up 0 bases, with 14 bases separating them. CDR3 length equals 17 residues. Looked up from germline, CDR1 is LNHDA and CDR2 is SQIVND (reference sequence). CDR3 residues: CASSGQKIRSGANVLTF. CDR3 DNA sequence: TGTGCCAGTAGTGGACAGAAAATCCGCTCTGGGGCCAACGTCCTGACTTTC. The variable domain in full, completed from reference TRBV19 and TRBJ2-6, reads DGGITQSPKYLFRKEGQNVTLSCEQNLNHDAMYWYRQDPGQGLRLIYYSQIVNDFQKGDIAEGYSVSREKKESFPLTVTSAQKNPTAFYLCASSGQKIRSGANVLTFGAGSRLTVL.

J is TRBJ2-1 and V is TRBV4-1; 8 bases align to TRBD2. Trimming cost V 8 bases and J 2 bases; bases outside gene matches: 2. Germline-derived CDR1 and CDR2 are MGHRA and YSYEKL. This CDR3 spans 13 amino acids. The CDR3 protein is CASQGLAYNEQFF. CDR3 nucleotide sequence: TGCGCCAGCCAGGGACTAGCCTACAATGAGCAGTTCTTC.

This sequence joins TRBV18 and TRBJ1-2, with TRBD1 as a possible D gene (5 bases). This CDR3 has 14 residues. CDR1 KGHSH and CDR2 LQKENI come from the germline V gene. V shed 6 bases and J shed 4 bases, with 15 bases lying between them. The CDR3 DNA reads as TGTGCCAGCTCCCGAACGGGGGAGCCCTATGGCTACACCTTC. Its translation: CASSRTGEPYGYTF.

This chain uses TRBV28 with TRBJ1-2; D not certain. The CDR3 is made up of 17 amino acids. The germline V gene encodes CDR1 MDHEN and CDR2 SYDVKM. Trimming left V 6 bases short and J 0 bases short, with 20 bases between. DNA of the CDR3: TGTGCCAGCAGACAAAAGATCTTAACAAACACTAACTATGGCTACACCTTC. Amino acids: CASRQKILTNTNYGYTF.

The rearrangement joins TRBV7-6 to TRBJ2-3; 13 bases line up with TRBD2. The CDR3 is 16 amino acids. With 4 bases clipped from V and 7 bases from J, the junction kept 8 bases outside the gene matches. In germline, CDR1 is SGHVS, CDR2 FNYEAQ. The CDR3 bases are TGTGCCAGCAGCTCGCGGACTAGCGGGAGTGTACATACGCAGTATTTT. Protein sequence: CASSSRTSGSVHTQYF. Filled out from reference TRBV7-6 and TRBJ2-3, the complete variable domain reads GAGVSQSPRYKVTKRGQDVALRCDPISGHVSLYWYRQALGQGPEFLTYFNYEAQQDKSGLPNDRFSAERPEGSISTLTIQRTEQRDSAMYRCASSSRTSGSVHTQYFGPGTRLTVL.

A remark on this clone: A junction boundary mismatches the germline segment, possibly from a read error. The CDR3 DNA reads as TGTGCCAGCAGCTTCACATCTCTGACAGCCGTAACCTTC. It encodes CASSFTSLTAVTF. This rearrangement joins TRBV7-3 to TRBJ2-4; D might be TRBD1 (5 bases). This CDR3 is 13 amino acids long. The V gene's germline CDR1 is SGHTA and CDR2 FQGTGA.

The genes are TRBV9 and TRBJ2-7; D is undetermined. The CDR3 is 15 amino acids. Trimming took off 0 bases at V and 5 bases at J, with 15 bases between the two ends. Germline lookup yields CDR1 SGDLS and CDR2 YYNGEE. Here the CDR3 DNA reads TGTGCCAGCAGCGTAGGAGCCGCCCCCCAGGACGAGCAGTACTTC. Translated, it gives CASSVGAAPQDEQYF.

The V gene is TRBV9, the J gene TRBJ2-1; 12 bases are a match to TRBD2. In germline, CDR1 is SGDLS, CDR2 YYNGEE. The ends lost 4 bases at V and 6 bases at J; junction bases unmatched: 5. The CDR3 consists of 15 residues. The CDR3, as DNA: TGTGCCAGCAGCCCACGACTAGCGGGGGCCAATGAGCAGTTCTTC. Translated: CASSPRLAGANEQFF.

The CDR3 loop is CASSSRRVSTTDTQYF. In DNA, the CDR3 is TGTGCCAGCAGCTCCCGGCGGGTGTCAACCACAGATACGCAGTATTTT. The chain has TRBV7-2 and TRBJ2-3; maybe TRBD2 (5 bases). Trimming took 4 bases from V and 2 from J, leaving 16 bases between them. This CDR3 is 16 amino acids long. Germline V gives CDR1 SGHTA, CDR2 FQGNSA. Full variable domain (remainder filled in from reference TRBV7-2 and TRBJ2-3): GAGVSQSPSNKVTEKGKDVELRCDPISGHTALYWYRQSLGQGLEFLIYFQGNSAPDKSGLPSDRFSAERTGGSVSTLTIQRTQQEDSAVYLCASSSRRVSTTDTQYFGPGTRLTVL.

This chain joins TRBV28 and TRBJ1-2, with TRBD1 matching over 7 bases. V trimming: 5 bases; J trimming: 5 bases; junction bases outside the gene matches: 11. Germline assignment: CDR1 MDHEN and CDR2 SYDVKM. The CDR3 is 15 residues long. DNA of the CDR3: TGTGCCAGCAGTCTCCCCCCCGGACAGGCTTATGGCTACACCTTC. The encoded protein is CASSLPPGQAYGYTF.

For the CDR3, the DNA is TGCAGCGGCGGGGATAATTCCTACAATGAGCAGTTCTTC. Residues: CSGGDNSYNEQFF. The J gene is TRBJ2-1, the V gene TRBV29-1, with D possibly matching TRBD2 (6 bases). CDR1 and CDR2 from the germline V gene are SQVTM and ANQGSEA. V shed 7 bases and J shed 1 base, with 11 bases lying between them. The CDR3 covers 13 residues.

The chain employs TRBV3-1 (or the pseudogene TRBV3-2) and TRBJ1-6; possibly TRBD1 for D (5 bases). Germline CDR1 LGHDT, CDR2 YNNKEL (reference sequence). The CDR3 runs to 12 residues. V lost 3 bases and J lost 9, with 6 bases in between. CDR3 in amino acids: CASSQQGSPLHF. DNA for the CDR3: TGTGCCAGCAGCCAGCAGGGTTCACCCCTCCACTTT.

The sample holds a few counts of this clone. This chain uses TRBV18 with TRBJ1-5, with a tentative D call TRBD1 (6 bases). Germline loops: CDR1 KGHSH, CDR2 LQKENI. The CDR3 consists of 15 residues. Trimming pared 3 bases from V and 0 bases from J, leaving 9 bases between. This chain's CDR3 is CASSPQQGSNQPQHF. The DNA for the CDR3 is TGTGCCAGCTCACCTCAACAGGGTAGCAATCAGCCCCAGCATTTT. Full variable domain (outside the CDR3, taken from reference TRBV18 and TRBJ1-5): NAGVMQNPRHLVRRRGQEARLRCSPMKGHSHVYWYRQLPEEGLKFMVYLQKENIIDESGMPKERFSAEFPKEGPSILRIQQVVRGDSAAYFCASSPQQGSNQPQHFGDGTRLSIL.

The chain links TRBV7-8 to TRBJ2-2; a possible D gene is TRBD1 (6 bases). The CDR3 runs to 15 residues. V lost 0 bases, J lost 4 bases, and 9 bases lay in between. In germline, CDR1 is SGHVS, CDR2 FQNEAQ. This chain's CDR3 is CASSLAGALTGELFF. CDR3 in DNA: TGTGCCAGCAGCTTAGCGGGGGCCCTCACCGGGGAGCTGTTTTTT.

This chain links TRBV30 with TRBJ1-5; D uncertain. The germline gives CDR1 GTSNPN, CDR2 SVGIG (reference sequence). V dropped 1 base and J dropped 3 bases, with 7 bases sitting between them. The length of the CDR3 is 13 residues. CDR3 in amino acids: CAWSAGDNQPQHF. The CDR3 DNA reads as TGTGCCTGGAGTGCAGGCGACAATCAGCCCCAGCATTTT.

The chain is built from TRBV6-6 and TRBJ2-2; 8 bases are shared with TRBD2. Germline V gene data show CDR1 as MNHNY and CDR2 as SVGAGI (reference sequence). Losses at the gene ends were 6 bases for V and 0 bases for J; bases not matched to a gene: 6. CDR3 size: 16 residues. The CDR3 is CASSYGGDSNTGELFF. The CDR3 DNA follows: TGTGCCAGCAGCTACGGGGGGGACTCGAACACCGGGGAGCTGTTTTTT.

The gene calls are TRBV28 and TRBJ2-5, with TRBD2 matching 9 bases. The CDR3 loop spans 16 amino acids. Germline V CDR1 and CDR2: MDHEN, SYDVKM. With 8 bases clipped from V and 4 bases from J, the junction kept 14 bases outside the gene matches. As DNA, the CDR3 is TGTGCCAGCGAGAGACCTAGCGGGGTTTCGGGAGAGACCCAGTACTTC. Its protein is CASERPSGVSGETQYF.

CDR3 nucleotides: TGTGCCACCAGCAGAGAGCAGGGCCAGGGTATTGCCCAGTACTTC. This codes for CATSREQGQGIAQYF. V is TRBV15 and J is TRBJ2-5; the D gene is possibly TRBD1 (5 bases). The CDR3 has 15 residues. Germline V gene lookup returns CDR1 LNHNV and CDR2 YYDKDF (reference sequence). V was pared by 0 bases and J by 9 bases, with 17 bases between.

The chain couples TRBV3-1 (or the pseudogene TRBV3-2) to TRBJ1-1; D is undetermined. CDR1 and CDR2 from the germline V gene are LGHDT and YNNKEL (reference sequence). The CDR3 runs to 12 residues. Trimming pared 3 bases from V and 8 bases from J, leaving 10 bases between. The CDR3 coding sequence is TGTGCCAGCAGCCAGCGAGCCACGGAAGCTTTCTTT. Protein product: CASSQRATEAFF.

The gene calls are TRBV5-1 and TRBJ2-5, with TRBD1 identical over 10 bases. This CDR3 spans 15 amino acids. Per the germline V gene, CDR1 is SGHRS and CDR2 is YFSETQ. Trimming cost V 0 bases and J 5 bases; bases outside gene matches: 4. The CDR3, as DNA: TGCGCCAGCAGCTTGGTCGGGACAGGGGTTGAGACCCAGTACTTC. Protein product: CASSLVGTGVETQYF.

This sequence joins TRBV19 and TRBJ1-5; 10 positions match TRBD1. The CDR3 is 15 residues long. Germline assignment: CDR1 LNHDA and CDR2 SQIVND (reference sequence). V shed 5 bases, J shed 5 bases, and the junction held 6 bases outside the gene matches. CDR3 sequence reads: CASSPSTGGYQPQHF. In nucleotides, the CDR3 is TGTGCCAGTAGTCCTTCGACAGGGGGCTATCAGCCCCAGCATTTT.

The chain recombines TRBV18 with TRBJ2-7; TRBD2 matches 7 bases. The J segment lost 3 bases and the V segment lost 1 base, leaving 6 bases of the junction unmatched. The CDR3 consists of 15 residues. The V gene's germline CDR1 is KGHSH and CDR2 LQKENI. CDR3: CASSPLGDYDYEQYF. As DNA, the CDR3 is TGTGCCAGCTCACCACTGGGGGACTACGACTACGAGCAGTACTTC.

V gene TRBV19 combines with J gene TRBJ1-2; possible D gene TRBD1, 5 bases. V gave up 4 bases and J gave up 3 bases, with 15 bases separating them. Germline assignment: CDR1 LNHDA and CDR2 SQIVND (reference sequence). The CDR3 spans 15 residues. The CDR3 loop reads CASSNRAGKDYGYTF. In DNA form, the CDR3 reads TGTGCCAGTAGTAATAGGGCAGGGAAAGACTATGGCTACACCTTC.

This clone was picked up one time. The V and J genes are TRBV4-2 and TRBJ2-1; 7 nucleotides align to TRBD2. Germline lookup yields CDR1 LGHNA and CDR2 YNFKEQ. This CDR3 is 16 amino acids long. With 1 base clipped from V and 3 bases from J, the junction kept 6 bases outside the gene matches. The CDR3 protein is CASSQVMGGDYNEQFF. DNA for the CDR3: TGTGCCAGCAGCCAAGTGATGGGAGGGGACTACAATGAGCAGTTCTTC.

This clone was seen a few times. The V call is TRBV9, the J call TRBJ2-2; D is unclear. Trimming shortened V by 0 bases and J by 7 bases, and 7 bases separated the two germline ends. There are 13 residues in the CDR3. CDR1 is SGDLS, CDR2 YYNGEE, per germline. DNA for the CDR3: TGTGCCAGCAGCGTAGATCTAAACGGGGAGCTGTTTTTT. It codes for CASSVDLNGELFF.

CDR3 in amino acids: CASRKLAGDAGELFF. The CDR3 DNA reads as TGTGCCAGCAGGAAACTAGCGGGAGACGCCGGGGAGCTGTTTTTT. The chain carries TRBV6-5 and TRBJ2-2; 11 bases line up with TRBD2. The germline CDR1 and CDR2 sequences are MNHEY and SVGAGI. J lost 6 bases, V lost 6 bases, and 6 bases had no gene match. The CDR3 sequence is 15 residues long.

This clone was observed a few times. V usage is TRBV13 and J usage is TRBJ2-1; 8 nucleotides match TRBD1. This CDR3 region has 15 residues. The ends lost 5 bases at V and 2 bases at J; junction bases unmatched: 5. Per the germline V gene, CDR1 is PRHDT and CDR2 is FYEKMQ (reference sequence). CDR3 sequence reads: CASSPQTGAYNEQFF. The CDR3 bases are TGTGCCAGCAGCCCTCAGACAGGGGCCTACAATGAGCAGTTCTTC.